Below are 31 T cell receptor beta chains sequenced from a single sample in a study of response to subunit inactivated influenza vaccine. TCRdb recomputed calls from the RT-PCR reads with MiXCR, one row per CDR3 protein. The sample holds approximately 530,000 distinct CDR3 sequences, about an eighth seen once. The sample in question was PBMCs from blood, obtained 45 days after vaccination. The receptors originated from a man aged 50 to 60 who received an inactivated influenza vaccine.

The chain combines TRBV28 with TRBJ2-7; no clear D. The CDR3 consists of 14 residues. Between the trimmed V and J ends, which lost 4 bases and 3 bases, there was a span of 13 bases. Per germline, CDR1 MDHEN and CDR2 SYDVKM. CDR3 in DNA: TGTGCCAGCAGTTATGGGGTGCTAGGCTACGAGCAGTACTTC. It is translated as CASSYGVLGYEQYF.

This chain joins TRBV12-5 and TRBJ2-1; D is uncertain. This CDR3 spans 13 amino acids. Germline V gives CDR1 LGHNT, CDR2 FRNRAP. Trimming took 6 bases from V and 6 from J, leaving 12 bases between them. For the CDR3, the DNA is TGTGCTAGTGGGACGGGTACTTTCAATGAGCAGTTCTTC. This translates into CASGTGTFNEQFF.

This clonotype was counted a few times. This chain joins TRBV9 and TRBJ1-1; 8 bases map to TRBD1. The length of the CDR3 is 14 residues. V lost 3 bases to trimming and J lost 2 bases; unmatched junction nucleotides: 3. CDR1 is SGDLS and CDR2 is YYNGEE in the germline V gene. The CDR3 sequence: CASSAGQANTEAFF. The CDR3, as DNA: TGTGCCAGCAGCGCGGGACAGGCAAACACTGAAGCTTTCTTT.

Written as DNA, the CDR3 is TGTGCCAGGAATAACGGGACACCTCCTCTAACTAACTATGGCTACACCTTC. Translating it yields CARNNGTPPLTNYGYTF. The chain is built from TRBV6-2 or TRBV6-3 and TRBJ1-2, with a possible D match to TRBD1 (6 bases). V shed 9 bases and J shed 0 bases, with 23 bases lying between them. Per the germline V gene, CDR1 is MNHEY and CDR2 is SVGEGT. The CDR3 has 17 residues.

The CDR3, as DNA: TGTGCCAGCAGTTATATGGGTGACAGGGGCACAGATACGCAGTATTTT. The encoded protein is CASSYMGDRGTDTQYF. The J gene is TRBJ2-3, the V gene TRBV6-5; 7 nucleotides align to TRBD1. J was trimmed by 1 base and V by 3 bases; bases with no gene match: 7. The V gene's germline CDR1 is MNHEY and CDR2 SVGAGI. CDR3 size: 16 residues.

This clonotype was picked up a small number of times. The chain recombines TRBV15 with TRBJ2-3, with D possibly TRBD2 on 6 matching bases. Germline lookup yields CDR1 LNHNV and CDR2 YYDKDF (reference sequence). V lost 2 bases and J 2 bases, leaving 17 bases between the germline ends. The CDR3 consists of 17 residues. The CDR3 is CATSRNTGSGSTDTQYF. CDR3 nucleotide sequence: TGTGCCACCAGCAGAAATACCGGGAGCGGATCCACAGATACGCAGTATTTT. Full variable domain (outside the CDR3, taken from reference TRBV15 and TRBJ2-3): DAMVIQNPRYQVTQFGKPVTLSCSQTLNHNVMYWYQQKSSQAPKLLFHYYDKDFNNEADTPDNFQSRRPNTSFCFLDIRSPGLGDTAMYLCATSRNTGSGSTDTQYFGPGTRLTVL.

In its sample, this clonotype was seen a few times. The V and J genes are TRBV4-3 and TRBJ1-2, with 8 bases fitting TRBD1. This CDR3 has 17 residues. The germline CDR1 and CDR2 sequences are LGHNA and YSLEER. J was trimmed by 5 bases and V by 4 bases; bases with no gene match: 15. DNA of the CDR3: TGCGCCAGCAGCCCAGACTCCCGTGGACAGGGCAAATATGGCTACACCTTC. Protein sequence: CASSPDSRGQGKYGYTF.

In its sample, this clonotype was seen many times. The CDR3 is CASSLLGTSGRVHEQFF. The CDR3 DNA reads as TGTGCCAGCAGTTTACTTGGGACTAGCGGGAGAGTACATGAGCAGTTCTTC. The chain links TRBV6-5 to TRBJ2-1, with TRBD2 matching 14 bases. CDR3 length: 17 amino acids. J was trimmed by 8 bases and V by 4 bases; bases with no gene match: 10. In germline, CDR1 is MNHEY, CDR2 SVGAGI.

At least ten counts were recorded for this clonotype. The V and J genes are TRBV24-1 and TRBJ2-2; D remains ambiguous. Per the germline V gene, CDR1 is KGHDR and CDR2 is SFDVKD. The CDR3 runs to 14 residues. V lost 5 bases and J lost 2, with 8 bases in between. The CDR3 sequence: CATSVYGNTGELFF. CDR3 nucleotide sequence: TGTGCCACCAGTGTTTACGGAAACACCGGGGAGCTGTTTTTT.

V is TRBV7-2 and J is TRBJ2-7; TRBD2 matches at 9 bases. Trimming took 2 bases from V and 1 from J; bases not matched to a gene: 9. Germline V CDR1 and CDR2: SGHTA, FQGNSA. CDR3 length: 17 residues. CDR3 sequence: CASSLRGASGKSYEQYF. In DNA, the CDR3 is TGTGCCAGCAGCTTACGGGGGGCTAGCGGGAAATCCTACGAGCAGTACTTC.

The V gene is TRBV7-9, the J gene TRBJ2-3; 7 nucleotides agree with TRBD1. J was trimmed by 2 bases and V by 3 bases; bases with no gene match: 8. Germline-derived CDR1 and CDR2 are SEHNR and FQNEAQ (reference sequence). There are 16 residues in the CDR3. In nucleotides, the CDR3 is TGTGCCAGCAGCTTGACAGGGTGGGAATTCACAGATACGCAGTATTTT. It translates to CASSLTGWEFTDTQYF.

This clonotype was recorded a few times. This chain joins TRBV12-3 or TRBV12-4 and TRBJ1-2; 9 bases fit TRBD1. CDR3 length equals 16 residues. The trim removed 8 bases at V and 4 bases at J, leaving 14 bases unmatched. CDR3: CASSWDRAWRGYGYTF. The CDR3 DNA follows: TGTGCCAGCTCTTGGGACAGGGCTTGGCGAGGCTATGGCTACACCTTC.

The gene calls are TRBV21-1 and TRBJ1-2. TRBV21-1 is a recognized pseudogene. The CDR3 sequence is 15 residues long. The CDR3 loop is CASSNGRATSSGYTF. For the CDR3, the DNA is TGTGCCAGCAGCAATGGCAGGGCTACTTCTAGCGGCTACACCTTC.

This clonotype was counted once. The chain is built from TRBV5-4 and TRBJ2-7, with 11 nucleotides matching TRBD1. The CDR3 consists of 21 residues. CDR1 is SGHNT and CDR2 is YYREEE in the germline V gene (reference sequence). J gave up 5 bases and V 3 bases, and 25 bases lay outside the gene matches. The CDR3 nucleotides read TGTGCCAGCAGCTCCCCTTACCGGGACAGGGGGTGGTTTAGGACTTCCGACGAGCAGTACTTC. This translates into CASSSPYRDRGWFRTSDEQYF.

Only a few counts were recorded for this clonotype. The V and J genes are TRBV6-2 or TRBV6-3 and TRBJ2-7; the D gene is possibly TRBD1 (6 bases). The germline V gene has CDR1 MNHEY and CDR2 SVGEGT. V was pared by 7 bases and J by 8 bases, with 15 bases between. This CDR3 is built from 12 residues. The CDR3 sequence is CASNILGGQQYF. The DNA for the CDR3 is TGTGCCAGCAACATCCTTGGGGGCCAGCAGTACTTC.

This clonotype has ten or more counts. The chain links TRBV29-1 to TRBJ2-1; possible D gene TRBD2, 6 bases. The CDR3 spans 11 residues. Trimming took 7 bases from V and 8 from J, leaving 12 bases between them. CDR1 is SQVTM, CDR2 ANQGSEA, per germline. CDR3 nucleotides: TGCAGCGAAATGACTAGTTATGAGCAGTTCTTC. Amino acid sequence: CSEMTSYEQFF.

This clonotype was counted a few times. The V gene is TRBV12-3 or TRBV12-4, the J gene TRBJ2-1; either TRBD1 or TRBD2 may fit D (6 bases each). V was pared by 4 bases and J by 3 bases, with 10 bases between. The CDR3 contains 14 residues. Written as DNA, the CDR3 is TGTGCCAGCAGTTCCGGGGGCCTCTACAATGAGCAGTTCTTC. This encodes CASSSGGLYNEQFF.

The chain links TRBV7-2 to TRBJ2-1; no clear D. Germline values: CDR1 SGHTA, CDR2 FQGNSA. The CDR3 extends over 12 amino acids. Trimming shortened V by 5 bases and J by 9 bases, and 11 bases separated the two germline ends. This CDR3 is CASSIWVGEQFF. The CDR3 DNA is TGTGCCAGCAGCATATGGGTTGGTGAGCAGTTCTTC.

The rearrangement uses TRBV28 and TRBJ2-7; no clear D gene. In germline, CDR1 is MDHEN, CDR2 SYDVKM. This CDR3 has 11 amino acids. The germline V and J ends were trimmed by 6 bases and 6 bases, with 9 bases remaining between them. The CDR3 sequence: CASSISSEQYF. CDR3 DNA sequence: TGTGCCAGCAGCATATCGTCCGAGCAGTACTTC.

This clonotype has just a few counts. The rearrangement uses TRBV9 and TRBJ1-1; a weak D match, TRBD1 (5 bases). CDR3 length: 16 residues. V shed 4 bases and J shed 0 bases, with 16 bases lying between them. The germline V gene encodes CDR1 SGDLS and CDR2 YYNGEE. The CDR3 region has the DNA TGTGCCAGCAGCCGAATAGGTGGGGGAATGAACACTGAAGCTTTCTTT. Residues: CASSRIGGGMNTEAFF.

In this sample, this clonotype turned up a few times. CDR3 protein: CASSLLGTGSHEQYF. CDR3 sequence (DNA): TGTGCCAGCAGTTTACTCGGGACAGGGAGCCACGAGCAGTACTTC. The rearrangement links TRBV12-3 or TRBV12-4 to TRBJ2-7, with 9 bases matching TRBD1. V shed 2 bases and J 5 bases; nucleotides not matched to a gene: 7. The CDR3 sequence is 15 residues long.

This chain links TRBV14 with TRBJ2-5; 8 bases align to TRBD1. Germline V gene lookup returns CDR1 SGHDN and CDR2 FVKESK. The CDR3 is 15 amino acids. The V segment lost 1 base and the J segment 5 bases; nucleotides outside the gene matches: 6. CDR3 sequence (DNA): TGTGCCAGCAGCCAAGTCACAACAGGGGGTGAGACCCAGTACTTC. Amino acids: CASSQVTTGGETQYF.

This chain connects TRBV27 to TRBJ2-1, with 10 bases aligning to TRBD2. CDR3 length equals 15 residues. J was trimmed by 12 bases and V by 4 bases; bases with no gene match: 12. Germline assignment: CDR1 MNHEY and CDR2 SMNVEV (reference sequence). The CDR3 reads CASSWIAGGPMRQFF. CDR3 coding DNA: TGTGCCAGCAGTTGGATAGCGGGAGGTCCAATGAGGCAGTTCTTC.

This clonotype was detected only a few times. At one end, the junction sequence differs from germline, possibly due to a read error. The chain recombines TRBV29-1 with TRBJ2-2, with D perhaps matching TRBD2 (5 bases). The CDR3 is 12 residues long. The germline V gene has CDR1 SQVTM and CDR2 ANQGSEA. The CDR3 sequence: CSVVGNPGELFF. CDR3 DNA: TGCAGCGTTGTCGGGAACCCCGGGGAGCTGTTTTTT.

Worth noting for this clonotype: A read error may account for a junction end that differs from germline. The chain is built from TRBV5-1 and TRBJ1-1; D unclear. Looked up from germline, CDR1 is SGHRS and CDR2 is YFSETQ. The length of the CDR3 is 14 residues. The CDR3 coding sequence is TGCGCCGGCAGCTTGGCGCTTAGAGGAACTGAAGCTTTCTTT. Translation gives CAGSLALRGTEAFF.

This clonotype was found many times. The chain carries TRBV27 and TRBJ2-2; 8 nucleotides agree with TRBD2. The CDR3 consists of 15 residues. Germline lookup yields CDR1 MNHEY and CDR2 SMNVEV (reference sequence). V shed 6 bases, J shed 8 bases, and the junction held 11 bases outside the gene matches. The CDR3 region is CASRPQGRGGGELFF. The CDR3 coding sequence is TGTGCCAGCAGACCCCAAGGTCGGGGGGGAGGGGAGCTGTTTTTT.

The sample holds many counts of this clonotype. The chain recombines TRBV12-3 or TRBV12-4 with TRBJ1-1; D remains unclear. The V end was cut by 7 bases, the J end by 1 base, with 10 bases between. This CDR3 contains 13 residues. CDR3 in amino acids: CASIKLGNTEAFF. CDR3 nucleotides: TGTGCCAGCATAAAGCTGGGGAACACTGAAGCTTTCTTT.

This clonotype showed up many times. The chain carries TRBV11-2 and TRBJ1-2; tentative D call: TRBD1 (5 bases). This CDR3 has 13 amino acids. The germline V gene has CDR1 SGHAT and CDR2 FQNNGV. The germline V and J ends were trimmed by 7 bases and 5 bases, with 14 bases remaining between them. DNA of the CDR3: TGTGCCAGCAACGGCCGGGGGGTATATGGCTACACCTTC. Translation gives CASNGRGVYGYTF.

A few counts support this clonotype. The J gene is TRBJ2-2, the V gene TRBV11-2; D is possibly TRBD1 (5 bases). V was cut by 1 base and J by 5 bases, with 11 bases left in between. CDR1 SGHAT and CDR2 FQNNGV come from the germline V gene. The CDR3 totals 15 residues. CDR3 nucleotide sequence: TGTGCCAGCAGCTTAGCCTCAGGGCTAACCGGGGAGCTGTTTTTT. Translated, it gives CASSLASGLTGELFF.

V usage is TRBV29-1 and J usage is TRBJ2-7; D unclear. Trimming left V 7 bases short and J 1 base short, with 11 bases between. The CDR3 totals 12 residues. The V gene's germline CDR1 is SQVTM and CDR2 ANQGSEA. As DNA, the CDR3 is TGCAGCGCCCTGACGGAATCCTACGAGCAGTACTTC. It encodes CSALTESYEQYF.

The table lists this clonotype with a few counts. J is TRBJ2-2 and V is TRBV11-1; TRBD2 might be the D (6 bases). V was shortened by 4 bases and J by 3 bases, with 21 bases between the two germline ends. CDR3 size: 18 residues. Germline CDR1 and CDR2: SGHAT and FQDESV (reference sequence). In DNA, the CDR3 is TGTGCCAGCAGCTCGGGCGGCGGGGTGGATGGATACACCGGGGAGCTGTTTTTT. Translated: CASSSGGGVDGYTGELFF.